Following are 28 T cell receptor beta chains from one sample sequenced in a study of ipilimumab plus nivolumab after autologous stem cell transplantation. Produced via immunoSEQ multiplex PCR; TCRdb's table is partial and in-frame only. The data contain approximately 18,000 clones, around 81% of them seen just once; the ten biggest clones take up about 6.4%. Material: PBMCs, obtained in a trial of ipilimumab plus nivolumab as post-transplant consolidation. The receptor set was obtained from a male donor with diffuse large B-cell lymphoma.

This chain links TRBV28 with TRBJ2-1, with TRBD2 as a possible D gene (6 bases). V was trimmed by 7 bases and J by 2 bases, leaving 12 bases between them. The germline V gene has CDR1 MDHEN and CDR2 SYDVKM. This CDR3 is 14 amino acids long. The CDR3 coding sequence is TGTGCCAGCACGGGGGTGGTTACCTACAATGAGCAGTTCTTC. Its translation is CASTGVVTYNEQFF.

In its sample, this clone was seen once. This chain uses TRBV4-2 with TRBJ1-5, with no clear D. Germline CDR1 is LGHNA and CDR2 is YNFKEQ. CDR3 size: 18 residues. V lost 0 bases, J lost 6 bases, and 21 bases lay in between. CDR3 in amino acids: CASSQEYLRSDGAQPQHF. The CDR3 coding sequence is TGTGCCAGCAGCCAAGAATATCTCCGGTCAGACGGAGCTCAGCCCCAGCATTTT.

The V gene is TRBV11-2, the J gene TRBJ1-6, with a weak D call TRBD1 (5 bases). The CDR3 consists of 18 residues. V shed 1 base and J shed 8 bases, with 21 bases lying between them. Germline CDR1 reads SGHAT; CDR2 reads FQNNGV. This CDR3 reads CASSLVPGTAGYDSPLHF. As DNA, the CDR3 is TGTGCCAGCAGCTTAGTCCCCGGGACGGCAGGTTACGATTCACCCCTCCACTTT. Full variable domain (missing parts from reference TRBV11-2 and TRBJ1-6): EAGVAQSPRYKIIEKRQSVAFWCNPISGHATLYWYQQILGQGPKLLIQFQNNGVVDDSQLPKDRFSAERLKGVDSTLKIQPAKLEDSAVYLCASSLVPGTAGYDSPLHFGNGTRLTVT.

The V gene is TRBV19, the J gene TRBJ1-5, with D unclear. The CDR3 covers 15 residues. Germline CDR1 LNHDA, CDR2 SQIVND (reference sequence). The V end was cut by 0 bases, the J end by 0 bases, with 6 bases between. CDR3 coding DNA: TGTGCCAGTAGTATAGAACACACTAGCAATCAGCCCCAGCATTTT. Amino acid sequence: CASSIEHTSNQPQHF.

This chain links TRBV7-9 with TRBJ2-2; possibly TRBD2 for D (7 bases). The CDR3 sequence is 17 residues long. Trimming shortened V by 3 bases and J by 3 bases, and 17 bases separated the two germline ends. Germline CDR1 is SEHNR and CDR2 is FQNEAQ (reference sequence). The CDR3 DNA is TGTGCCAGCAGCTTTGGCGAGGGGCGGGGGCACACCGGGGAGCTGTTTTTT. This encodes CASSFGEGRGHTGELFF.

This clone was seen a single time. This rearrangement joins TRBV29-1 to TRBJ2-7, with D perhaps TRBD2 (5 bases). The CDR3 is made up of 13 amino acids. Trimming removed 6 bases from V and 4 bases from J, with 16 bases in between. Germline V gene data show CDR1 as SQVTM and CDR2 as ANQGSEA. Here the CDR3 reads CSVTRGQLYEQYF. The CDR3 DNA sequence: TGCAGCGTCACACGAGGGCAGTTATACGAGCAGTACTTC.

The chain combines TRBV15 with TRBJ1-3; 9 positions agree with TRBD1. The V gene's germline CDR1 is LNHNV and CDR2 YYDKDF (reference sequence). The CDR3 has 14 residues. Trimming cost V 4 bases and J 5 bases; bases outside gene matches: 3. In nucleotides, the CDR3 is TGTGCCACCAGCACCGACAGGGGGAGAAACACCATATATTTT. Translating gives CATSTDRGRNTIYF.

This clone was seen a few times. This sequence joins TRBV6-6 and TRBJ2-4, with D perhaps TRBD1 (6 bases). V lost 4 bases, J lost 0 bases, and 10 bases lay in between. CDR1 is MNHNY and CDR2 is SVGAGI in the germline V gene (reference sequence). This CDR3 contains 15 residues. The CDR3 is CASSFQQGAKNIQYF. CDR3 DNA sequence: TGTGCCAGCAGTTTCCAACAGGGAGCCAAAAACATTCAGTACTTC.

The chain joins TRBV5-4 to TRBJ2-3; D is perhaps TRBD2 (8 bases). The CDR3 length is 15 residues. Trimming took off 4 bases at V and 6 bases at J, with 18 bases between the two ends. Germline values: CDR1 SGHNT, CDR2 YYREEE (reference sequence). CDR3: CASSRGGGGFDTQYF. The DNA of the CDR3 is TGTGCCAGCAGCCGAGGGGGCGGGGGGTTCGATACGCAGTATTTT.

This clone was seen a handful of times. The chain carries TRBV5-1 and TRBJ2-3; unclear D gene. Germline V lookup: CDR1 SGHRS, CDR2 YFSETQ. V lost 4 bases and J lost 0, with 15 bases in between. The CDR3 contains 16 residues. This chain's CDR3 is CASSPPAAASTDTQYF. The DNA for the CDR3 is TGCGCCAGCAGCCCCCCCGCAGCCGCTAGCACAGATACGCAGTATTTT.

The CDR3 spells CASRGGRRTGELFF. The CDR3, as DNA: TGTGCCAGCAGGGGGGGCCGGCGCACCGGGGAGCTGTTTTTT. The gene calls are TRBV2 and TRBJ2-2, with D perhaps TRBD1 or TRBD2 (6 bases each). CDR1 is SNHLY and CDR2 is FYNNEI in the germline V gene. This CDR3 comprises 14 residues. Trimming pared 6 bases from V and 4 bases from J, leaving 12 bases between. Based on the CDR3 plus reference TRBV2 and TRBJ2-2, the full variable domain is EPEVTQTPSHQVTQMGQEVILRCVPISNHLYFYWYRQILGQKVEFLVSFYNNEISEKSEIFDDQFSVERPDGSNFTLKIRSTKLEDSAMYFCASRGGRRTGELFFGEGSRLTVL.

This clone was detected only a few times. The V call is TRBV27, the J call TRBJ1-2; D call uncertain. This CDR3 contains 15 residues. Germline V CDR1 and CDR2: MNHEY, SMNVEV (reference sequence). The V end was cut by 2 bases, the J end by 4 bases, with 14 bases between. The DNA for the CDR3 is TGTGCCAGCAGTTTAGTAGGGAGGGCCCCCTATGGCTACACCTTC. It translates to CASSLVGRAPYGYTF.

This chain joins TRBV10-2 and TRBJ2-5, with 7 bases identical to TRBD1. Germline V gives CDR1 WSHSY, CDR2 SAAADI. The length of the CDR3 is 13 residues. With 2 bases clipped from V and 4 bases from J, the junction kept 1 base outside the gene matches. The CDR3 loop is CASSETGAETQYF. The CDR3 DNA is TGCGCCAGCAGTGAGACAGGGGCAGAGACCCAGTACTTC.

The count of this clone is one. The V and J genes are TRBV6-6 and TRBJ1-2; D unclear. CDR1 is MNHNY, CDR2 SVGAGI, per germline (reference sequence). The length of the CDR3 is 11 residues. V lost 7 bases to trimming and J lost 0 bases, with 3 bases between them. CDR3 sequence reads: CASTANYGYTF. The DNA of the CDR3 is TGTGCCAGCACGGCTAACTATGGCTACACCTTC.

The genes are TRBV5-1 and TRBJ2-1; D possibly matches TRBD1 or TRBD2 (6 bases each). The CDR3 runs 15 residues. Trimming removed 6 bases at V and 7 bases at J, with 20 bases between. Germline loops: CDR1 SGHRS, CDR2 YFSETQ. The CDR3 DNA reads as TGCGCCAGCACCCTAGGGGGGCCCTCAAATAATGAGCAGTTCTTC. Its translation: CASTLGGPSNNEQFF.

The rearrangement uses TRBV28 and TRBJ2-7; 10 positions match TRBD1. CDR1 is MDHEN and CDR2 is SYDVKM in the germline V gene. The CDR3 sequence is 13 residues long. Trimming at V came to 5 bases and at J to 9 bases, leaving 7 bases not matched to a gene. The CDR3 sequence: CASSKWDRGGQYF. Written as DNA, the CDR3 is TGTGCCAGCAGTAAATGGGACAGGGGTGGGCAGTACTTC.

The chain couples TRBV7-2 to TRBJ2-5, with TRBD2 identical over 11 bases. This CDR3 spans 16 amino acids. Germline loops: CDR1 SGHTA, CDR2 FQGNSA. The V segment lost 3 bases and the J segment 5 bases; nucleotides outside the gene matches: 8. The DNA for the CDR3 is TGTGCCAGCAGCTTGTATAGCGGGGGGGGTTTTGAGACCCAGTACTTC. Translated: CASSLYSGGGFETQYF.

This clone was found a few times. The chain has TRBV6-5 and TRBJ2-7; D might be TRBD1 (6 bases). The V gene lost 5 bases and the J gene lost 5 bases, with 13 bases spanning the gap. Germline V gives CDR1 MNHEY, CDR2 SVGAGI. The CDR3 length is 13 residues. The DNA for the CDR3 is TGTGCCAGCAGTCGGCCAGGGGAGCACGAGCAGTACTTC. Translation: CASSRPGEHEQYF.

The chain combines TRBV2 with TRBJ2-5; 7 nucleotides align to TRBD1. The CDR3 is made up of 15 amino acids. J was trimmed by 0 bases and V by 4 bases; bases with no gene match: 5. Per the germline V gene, CDR1 is SNHLY and CDR2 is FYNNEI. The CDR3: CASSGTGEDQETQYF. In nucleotides, the CDR3 is TGTGCCAGCAGTGGGACAGGAGAGGACCAAGAGACCCAGTACTTC.

Written as DNA, the CDR3 is TGTGCCATCAGCCGGGACAGGGGGCTTGAGGGTGAGCAGTTCTTC. This gives the protein CAISRDRGLEGEQFF. The J gene is TRBJ2-1, the V gene TRBV10-3; 12 nucleotides align to TRBD1. The CDR3 runs to 15 residues. J lost 9 bases, V lost 6 bases, and 9 bases had no gene match. The V gene's germline CDR1 is ENHRY and CDR2 SYGVKD.

The CDR3 DNA is TGCGCCAGCAGCTTGTCCACAGGGCAGACCCGCGGACAGCTGTTTTTT. Protein: CASSLSTGQTRGQLFF. The J gene is TRBJ2-2, the V gene TRBV5-1, with D possibly TRBD1 on 6 matching bases. The CDR3 runs to 16 residues. Trimming cost V 1 base and J 12 bases, with 22 bases left between them. Per germline, CDR1 SGHRS and CDR2 YFSETQ.

J is TRBJ1-2 and V is TRBV5-1; tentatively, D is TRBD1 (5 bases). Trimming took off 1 base at V and 5 bases at J, with 12 bases between the two ends. Germline lookup yields CDR1 SGHRS and CDR2 YFSETQ. This CDR3 has 14 amino acids. The CDR3 sequence: CASSLLGEGYGYTF. The CDR3 nucleotides are TGCGCCAGCAGCTTGCTGGGGGAGGGGTATGGCTACACCTTC. The complete variable domain, with remaining parts taken from reference TRBV5-1 and TRBJ1-2, reads KAGVTQTPRYLIKTRGQQVTLSCSPISGHRSVSWYQQTPGQGLQFLFEYFSETQRNKGNFPGRFSGRQFSNSRSEMNVSTLELGDSALYLCASSLLGEGYGYTFGSGTRLTVV.

This sequence joins TRBV2 and TRBJ2-7, with D unresolved. The V end lost 5 bases, the J end lost 2 bases, and 7 bases lay between the germline ends. CDR3 size: 12 residues. Germline CDR1 is SNHLY and CDR2 is FYNNEI. This CDR3 reads CASSLNAYEQYF. CDR3 DNA sequence: TGTGCCAGCAGTCTAAATGCCTACGAGCAGTACTTC.

This chain joins TRBV5-6 and TRBJ2-1; TRBD1 or TRBD2 may be the D gene (5 bases each). V gave up 3 bases and J gave up 3 bases, with 13 bases separating them. CDR3 size: 15 residues. Germline V gene data show CDR1 as SGHDT and CDR2 as YYEEEE. In nucleotides, the CDR3 is TGTGCCAGCAGCTCGCCCGGGACCAGCTACAATGAGCAGTTCTTC. Translated: CASSSPGTSYNEQFF.

This clone was counted a few times. The CDR3 sequence: CASRPPGQGNSPLHF. The CDR3 DNA follows: TGTGCCAGCAGACCACCGGGACAGGGTAATTCACCCCTCCACTTT. The chain links TRBV27 to TRBJ1-6, with 9 bases lining up with TRBD1. The ends lost 6 bases at V and 6 bases at J; junction bases unmatched: 6. Germline assignment: CDR1 MNHEY and CDR2 SMNVEV (reference sequence). The CDR3 spans 15 residues.

The V gene is TRBV19, the J gene TRBJ1-2; D is unresolved. V dropped 1 base and J dropped 8 bases, with 14 bases sitting between them. CDR3 length equals 14 residues. Germline assignment: CDR1 LNHDA and CDR2 SQIVND (reference sequence). The CDR3 loop is CASSIGGPSTGYTF. The DNA of the CDR3 is TGTGCCAGTAGTATAGGCGGGCCGTCTACCGGCTACACCTTC.

The chain couples TRBV9 to TRBJ2-1; 9 nucleotides line up with TRBD1. Germline-derived CDR1 and CDR2 are SGDLS and YYNGEE. The CDR3 contains 13 residues. V was clipped by 5 bases and J by 4 bases; unmatched bases: 1. This CDR3 is CASRGQGYNEQFF. The DNA of the CDR3 is TGTGCCAGCAGGGGACAGGGTTACAATGAGCAGTTCTTC.

This clone was found once. J is TRBJ2-1 and V is TRBV28; tentatively, D is TRBD1 or TRBD2 (6 bases each). The CDR3 loop spans 11 amino acids. Trimming removed 6 bases from V and 8 bases from J, with 8 bases in between. The germline gives CDR1 MDHEN, CDR2 SYDVKM. The CDR3 coding sequence is TGTGCCAGCAGAAGGGGGGATGAGCAGTTCTTC. Translation: CASRRGDEQFF.